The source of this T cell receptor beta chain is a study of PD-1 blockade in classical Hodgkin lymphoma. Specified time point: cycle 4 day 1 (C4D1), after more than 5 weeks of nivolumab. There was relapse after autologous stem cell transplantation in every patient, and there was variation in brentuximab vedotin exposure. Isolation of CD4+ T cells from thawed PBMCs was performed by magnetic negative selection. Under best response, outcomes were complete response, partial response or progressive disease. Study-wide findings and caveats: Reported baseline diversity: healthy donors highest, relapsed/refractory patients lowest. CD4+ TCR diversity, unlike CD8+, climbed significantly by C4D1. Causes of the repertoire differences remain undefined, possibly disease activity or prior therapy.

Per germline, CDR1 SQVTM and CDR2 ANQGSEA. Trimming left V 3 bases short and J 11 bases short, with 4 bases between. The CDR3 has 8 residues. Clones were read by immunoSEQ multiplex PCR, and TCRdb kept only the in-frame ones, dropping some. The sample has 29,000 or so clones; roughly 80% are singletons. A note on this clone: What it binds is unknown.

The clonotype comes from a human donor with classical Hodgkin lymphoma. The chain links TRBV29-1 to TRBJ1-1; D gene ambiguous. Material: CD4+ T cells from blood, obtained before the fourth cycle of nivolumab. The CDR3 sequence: CSVDGAFF. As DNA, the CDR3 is TGCAGCGTTGATGGGGCTTTCTTT.